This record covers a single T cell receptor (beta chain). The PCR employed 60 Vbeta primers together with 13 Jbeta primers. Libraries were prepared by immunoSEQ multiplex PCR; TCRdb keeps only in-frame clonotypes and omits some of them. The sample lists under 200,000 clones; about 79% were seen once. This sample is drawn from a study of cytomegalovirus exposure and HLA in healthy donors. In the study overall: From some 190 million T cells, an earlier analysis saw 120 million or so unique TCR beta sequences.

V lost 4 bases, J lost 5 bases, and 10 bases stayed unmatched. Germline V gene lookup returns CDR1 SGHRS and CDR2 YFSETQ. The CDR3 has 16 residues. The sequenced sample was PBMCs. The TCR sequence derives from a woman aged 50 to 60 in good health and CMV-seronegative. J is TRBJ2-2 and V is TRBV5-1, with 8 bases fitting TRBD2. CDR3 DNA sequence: TGCGCCAGCAGCCCCTCGGCGGGGGGAAGGACCGGGGAGCTGTTTTTT. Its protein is CASSPSAGGRTGELFF. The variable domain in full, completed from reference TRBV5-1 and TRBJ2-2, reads KAGVTQTPRYLIKTRGQQVTLSCSPISGHRSVSWYQQTPGQGLQFLFEYFSETQRNKGNFPGRFSGRQFSNSRSEMNVSTLELGDSALYLCASSPSAGGRTGELFFGEGSRLTVL.